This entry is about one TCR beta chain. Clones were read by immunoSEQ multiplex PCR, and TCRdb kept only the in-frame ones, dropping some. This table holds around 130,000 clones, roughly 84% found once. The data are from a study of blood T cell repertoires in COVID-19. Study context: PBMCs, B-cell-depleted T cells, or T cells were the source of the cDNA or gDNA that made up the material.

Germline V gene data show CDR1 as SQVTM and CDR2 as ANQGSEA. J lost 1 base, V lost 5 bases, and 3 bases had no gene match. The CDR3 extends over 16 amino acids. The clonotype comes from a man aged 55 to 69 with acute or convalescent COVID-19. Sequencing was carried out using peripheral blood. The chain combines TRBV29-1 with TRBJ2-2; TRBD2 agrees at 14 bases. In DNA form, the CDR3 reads TGCAGCGTTTCCGGGACTAGCGGGAGGAACACCGGGGAGCTGTTTTTT. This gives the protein CSVSGTSGRNTGELFF.